These 27 T cell receptor beta chains were sequenced from one sample in a study of identical twins. Each CDR3 protein is one row after TCRdb ran MiXCR on the 5' RACE reads. Counted here are hundreds of thousands of distinct CDR3 sequences, over 8.5% occurring once; the ten biggest clones make up 0.75% to 1%. These same records also appear under a second study, on yellow fever vaccine responses in identical twins.

Material: PBMCs. These receptors all come from a woman under 30 in good health.

This clonotype was seen many times. The chain combines TRBV18 with TRBJ2-7; D might be TRBD1 (6 bases). This CDR3 contains 15 residues. CDR1 KGHSH and CDR2 LQKENI come from the germline V gene. The ends were cut back, 3 bases at V and 7 bases at J, with 19 bases in the middle. The CDR3 DNA follows: TGTGCCAGCTCACCGAAGGACAGCGGTCAGTGGGAGCAGTACTTC. Its translation: CASSPKDSGQWEQYF.

V is TRBV12-3 or TRBV12-4 and J is TRBJ2-2, with D unresolved. Trimming removed 5 bases at V and 7 bases at J, with 8 bases between. This CDR3 has 12 residues. In DNA form, the CDR3 reads TGTGCCAGCAGTGCTTTGTACGGGGAGCTGTTTTTT. It yields the protein CASSALYGELFF.

This clonotype has a count of ten or more. The chain combines TRBV29-1 with TRBJ2-7; 11 nucleotides line up with TRBD1. V lost 3 bases to trimming and J lost 2 bases; unmatched junction nucleotides: 3. The CDR3 covers 14 residues. Germline V gene lookup returns CDR1 SQVTM and CDR2 ANQGSEA. The CDR3 nucleotides read TGCAGCGTTGAGGGACAGGGGGAAACCTACGAGCAGTACTTC. Protein sequence: CSVEGQGETYEQYF.

This clonotype was counted many times. This chain links TRBV9 with TRBJ2-3; 7 bases align to TRBD1. CDR1 is SGDLS and CDR2 is YYNGEE in the germline V gene. The V gene end was trimmed by 2 bases and the J gene end by 0 bases; junction bases not matched to a gene: 3. CDR3 length: 15 residues. CDR3 protein: CASSVWDSSTDTQYF. The CDR3 DNA reads TGTGCCAGCAGCGTCTGGGACAGTAGCACAGATACGCAGTATTTT.

The chain joins TRBV9 to TRBJ2-5, with 10 nucleotides matching TRBD2. Germline assignment: CDR1 SGDLS and CDR2 YYNGEE. This CDR3 has 16 amino acids. J was trimmed by 1 base and V by 0 bases; bases with no gene match: 3. The CDR3 DNA is TGTGCCAGCAGCGTAGCCCCTAGCGGGGGCCAAGAGACCCAGTACTTC. Translation gives CASSVAPSGGQETQYF.

At least ten counts were recorded for this clonotype. V usage is TRBV12-3 or TRBV12-4 and J usage is TRBJ2-3; D is tentatively TRBD1 or TRBD2 (5 bases each). This CDR3 comprises 14 residues. V dropped 5 bases and J dropped 3 bases, with 12 bases sitting between them. CDR3 amino acids: CASSPWDQTDTQYF. CDR3 coding DNA: TGTGCCAGCAGTCCATGGGACCAAACAGATACGCAGTATTTT.

This clonotype was seen more than once but under ten times. One end of the junction is discordant with germline, which a read error may explain. The rearrangement links TRBV7-7 to TRBJ2-5; D may be TRBD2 (6 bases). The CDR3 extends over 14 amino acids. CDR1 and CDR2 from the germline V gene are SSHAT and FNYEAQ (reference sequence). CDR3 residues: CASSLGLTAETQYF. CDR3 nucleotides: TGTGCTAGCAGCTTAGGACTAACGGCTGAGACCCAGTACTTC.

The J gene is TRBJ2-1, the V gene TRBV6-2 or TRBV6-3, with D maybe TRBD1 (6 bases). V lost 7 bases and J lost 10, with 11 bases in between. This CDR3 comprises 11 residues. CDR1 is MNHEY, CDR2 SVGEGT, per germline. This CDR3 is CASTRDTEQFF. CDR3 sequence (DNA): TGTGCCAGCACAAGGGACACCGAGCAGTTCTTC.

This clonotype was picked up a small number of times. This sequence joins TRBV18 and TRBJ2-5; D perhaps matches TRBD1 (5 bases). The CDR3 is 15 residues long. The germline V and J ends were trimmed by 5 bases and 5 bases, with 18 bases remaining between them. Germline-derived CDR1 and CDR2 are KGHSH and LQKENI. CDR3 nucleotide sequence: TGTGCCAGCTCAACAGCGTCGGCAGGGAAGGAGACCCAGTACTTC. It encodes CASSTASAGKETQYF. Filled out from reference TRBV18 and TRBJ2-5, the complete variable domain reads NAGVMQNPRHLVRRRGQEARLRCSPMKGHSHVYWYRQLPEEGLKFMVYLQKENIIDESGMPKERFSAEFPKEGPSILRIQQVVRGDSAAYFCASSTASAGKETQYFGPGTRLLVL.

This clonotype was seen at least ten times. The chain links TRBV21-1 to TRBJ1-1; TRBD1, the table's D call, lacks a check against the DNA. TRBV21-1 has pseudogene status. The CDR3 is 17 amino acids. CDR3 bases: TGTGCCAGCAGCAAAGATGGCAGGGGTGGATTTGGCACTGAAGCTTTCTTT. It specifies CASSKDGRGGFGTEAFF.

The chain recombines TRBV20-1 with TRBJ2-2, with 10 bases fitting TRBD1. After removal of 5 bases from V and 5 bases from J, the junction contained 5 bases not matched to a gene. The CDR3 length is 14 residues. In germline, CDR1 is DFQATT, CDR2 SNEGSKA (reference sequence). CDR3 bases: TGCAGTGCTCCGCGGACAGGGGGGACCGGGGAGCTGTTTTTT. As protein: CSAPRTGGTGELFF.

At least ten counts were recorded for this clonotype. V is TRBV5-1 and J is TRBJ2-5; D could derive from TRBD1 or TRBD2 (5 bases each). Germline loops: CDR1 SGHRS, CDR2 YFSETQ. V was cut by 4 bases and J by 0 bases, with 13 bases left in between. The CDR3 consists of 15 residues. CDR3 region: CASSEHRDHQETQYF. For the CDR3, the DNA is TGCGCCAGCAGCGAACACCGGGACCACCAAGAGACCCAGTACTTC.

This sequence joins TRBV6-2 or TRBV6-3 and TRBJ1-5, with unresolved D. The CDR3 consists of 14 residues. Trimming shortened V by 6 bases and J by 3 bases, and 12 bases separated the two germline ends. Germline loops: CDR1 MNHEY, CDR2 SVGEGT. In nucleotides, the CDR3 is TGTGCCAGCAGAGCTTCGGGGAACAATCAGCCCCAGCATTTT. Translated, it gives CASRASGNNQPQHF.

This clonotype has just a few counts. V is TRBV20-1 and J is TRBJ2-5; D not resolved. Deletions cut 5 bases from V and 5 bases from J, with 15 bases between. The germline gives CDR1 DFQATT, CDR2 SNEGSKA (reference sequence). This CDR3 region has 13 residues. As DNA, the CDR3 is TGCAGTGCTCAGAGATGGGCCGGGGAGACCCAGTACTTC. It specifies CSAQRWAGETQYF.

Many counts were recorded for this clonotype. This chain connects TRBV7-6 to TRBJ2-7, with D uncertain. V was trimmed by 1 base and J by 2 bases, leaving 9 bases between them. The CDR3 is made up of 14 amino acids. Germline CDR1 is SGHVS and CDR2 is FNYEAQ. The CDR3 DNA sequence: TGTGCCAGCAGCTTAGGTGGGGTTACCTACGAGCAGTACTTC. It translates to CASSLGGVTYEQYF.

Comments on this clonotype: A junction end diverges from the germline sequence, so it may reflect a read error. The chain combines TRBV7-7 with TRBJ2-2; 10 bases are shared with TRBD2. Germline CDR1 and CDR2: SSHAT and FNYEAQ (reference sequence). This CDR3 comprises 18 residues. The CDR3 sequence is CASSLAVPAGGLSGELFF. The CDR3 DNA sequence: TGTGCTAGCAGCTTAGCGGTTCCAGCGGGAGGGCTGAGCGGGGAGCTGTTTTTT.

The chain couples TRBV6-5 to TRBJ1-2; no reliable D call. The CDR3 has 14 amino acids. Per germline, CDR1 MNHEY and CDR2 SVGAGI. V was cut by 0 bases and J by 6 bases, with 11 bases left in between. This chain's CDR3 is CASSYSLSADGYTF. The DNA for the CDR3 is TGTGCCAGCAGTTACTCGTTGTCAGCGGATGGCTACACCTTC.

This chain links TRBV20-1 with TRBJ2-5; 8 nucleotides match TRBD1. Trimming took 6 bases from V and 4 from J; bases not matched to a gene: 7. The CDR3 spans 13 residues. CDR1 and CDR2 from the germline V gene are DFQATT and SNEGSKA (reference sequence). The CDR3 loop reads CSAKRQGRETQYF. In nucleotides, the CDR3 is TGCAGTGCCAAAAGACAGGGGAGAGAGACCCAGTACTTC.

This clonotype was observed a few times. The chain recombines TRBV6-5 with TRBJ1-1, with D maybe TRBD1 (6 bases). Trimming removed 1 base at V and 1 base at J, with 10 bases between. CDR1 and CDR2 (germline): MNHEY, SVGAGI. The CDR3 runs to 15 residues. CDR3 coding DNA: TGTGCCAGCAGTTACTACAGGACAGAGAACACTGAAGCTTTCTTT. Translating it yields CASSYYRTENTEAFF.

In this sample, this clonotype turned up a few times. The V gene is TRBV5-1, the J gene TRBJ1-2; 12 bases are a match to TRBD1. With V trimmed by 3 bases and J by 6 bases, 9 bases remained unmatched. The CDR3 is 16 residues long. The germline V gene has CDR1 SGHRS and CDR2 YFSETQ. The CDR3 nucleotides read TGCGCCAGCAGCTCCCGGGACAGGGGGCCCTCTGATGGCTACACCTTC. Residues: CASSSRDRGPSDGYTF. The full variable domain, its missing parts supplied by reference TRBV5-1 and TRBJ1-2, is KAGVTQTPRYLIKTRGQQVTLSCSPISGHRSVSWYQQTPGQGLQFLFEYFSETQRNKGNFPGRFSGRQFSNSRSEMNVSTLELGDSALYLCASSSRDRGPSDGYTFGSGTRLTVV.

A few counts support this clonotype. The chain uses TRBV7-9 and TRBJ2-5; D may be TRBD1 or TRBD2 (5 bases each). The CDR3 runs to 16 residues. CDR1 is SEHNR and CDR2 is FQNEAQ in the germline V gene (reference sequence). Trimming stripped 2 bases from V and 2 bases from J, with 15 bases between. The DNA of the CDR3 is TGTGCCAGCAGCTTATCTGGGGGACGGCCGCAAGAGACCCAGTACTTC. It is translated as CASSLSGGRPQETQYF.

The CDR3 bases are TGTGCCATCAGGGGGGACCTTCCCAATGAGCAGTTCTTC. Translated, it gives CAIRGDLPNEQFF. V is TRBV10-3 and J is TRBJ2-1, with D possibly called TRBD1 or TRBD2 (5 bases each). V was trimmed by 6 bases and J by 6 bases, leaving 12 bases between them. Germline V gene lookup returns CDR1 ENHRY and CDR2 SYGVKD. CDR3 length: 13 residues.

The chain uses TRBV24-1 and TRBJ2-2; TRBD2 matches at 7 bases. The germline gives CDR1 KGHDR, CDR2 SFDVKD. The CDR3 contains 14 residues. The V segment lost 4 bases and the J segment 7 bases; nucleotides outside the gene matches: 5. Here the CDR3 DNA reads TGTGCCACCAGTGACTCACTAGCGAACGGGGAGCTGTTTTTT. Translating gives CATSDSLANGELFF.

The chain is built from TRBV7-8 and TRBJ2-7; D is possibly TRBD1 (5 bases). The CDR3 contains 15 residues. The germline gives CDR1 SGHVS, CDR2 FQNEAQ. V lost 5 bases and J lost 3, with 17 bases in between. In DNA, the CDR3 is TGTGCCAGCAGCGGCGGACACGACAACTTCTACGAGCAGTACTTC. Protein product: CASSGGHDNFYEQYF.

The gene calls are TRBV27 and TRBJ2-7, with 7 bases lining up with TRBD1. The CDR3 is 13 residues long. Germline CDR1 MNHEY, CDR2 SMNVEV (reference sequence). Trimming at V came to 4 bases and at J to 4 bases, leaving 4 bases not matched to a gene. DNA for the CDR3: TGTGCCAGCAGTTGGAACAGGGGATACGAGCAGTACTTC. Protein sequence: CASSWNRGYEQYF.

This clonotype was observed a handful of times. This chain connects TRBV7-6 to TRBJ2-3, with TRBD2 identical over 7 bases. Germline lookup yields CDR1 SGHVS and CDR2 FNYEAQ. CDR3 length: 15 residues. The V gene end was trimmed by 1 base and the J gene end by 4 bases; junction bases not matched to a gene: 5. This CDR3 is CASSLEGGSADTQYF. The CDR3 nucleotides are TGTGCCAGCAGCTTAGAGGGCGGGAGTGCAGATACGCAGTATTTT. The full variable domain, completed using reference TRBV7-6 and TRBJ2-3, is GAGVSQSPRYKVTKRGQDVALRCDPISGHVSLYWYRQALGQGPEFLTYFNYEAQQDKSGLPNDRFSAERPEGSISTLTIQRTEQRDSAMYRCASSLEGGSADTQYFGPGTRLTVL.

The V gene is TRBV5-6, the J gene TRBJ1-2; 11 bases match TRBD1. This CDR3 region has 19 residues. CDR1 is SGHDT, CDR2 YYEEEE, per germline. V lost 3 bases and J lost 4; bases outside the gene matches: 17. Written as DNA, the CDR3 is TGTGCCAGCAGCTGGAGATTACCGGTTGGGGACAGGGGGTCCTATGGCTACACCTTC. Translating it yields CASSWRLPVGDRGSYGYTF.